These 27 T cell receptor beta chains share one sample of origin, sequenced in a study of T cell changes during pregnancy in multiple sclerosis. The protocol was immunoSEQ multiplex PCR, while the TCRdb copy is restricted to in-frame clones and leaves out a portion. The sample lists approximately 100,000 clones, 85% to 95% occurring once. The source was peripheral blood, collected in the second trimester of pregnancy. The receptors here all came from a female donor with multiple sclerosis, enrolled in a pregnancy study.

This CDR3 is CASSSVDREHEQYF. As DNA, the CDR3 is TGTGCCAGCAGCTCCGTCGACAGGGAGCACGAGCAGTACTTC. V is TRBV5-6 and J is TRBJ2-7; TRBD1 aligns across 7 bases. From germline, CDR1 is SGHDT and CDR2 YYEEEE. This CDR3 is built from 14 residues. Trimming removed 3 bases from V and 5 bases from J; junction bases left unmatched: 8.

The V gene is TRBV5-1, the J gene TRBJ1-2, with D possibly being TRBD1 (6 bases). CDR1 is SGHRS, CDR2 YFSETQ, per germline. With 3 bases removed from V and 3 bases from J, the gap between germline ends came to 12 bases. The CDR3 has 14 residues. The CDR3: CASSSSGTHYGYTF. The CDR3 coding sequence is TGCGCCAGCAGCTCTTCCGGGACACACTATGGCTACACCTTC.

The CDR3 region has the DNA TGTGCCAGCAGTTACTCGAAGGGGGGGGGTCAGCCCCAGCATTTT. Its translation: CASSYSKGGGQPQHF. The chain carries TRBV6-5 and TRBJ1-5, with D perhaps TRBD1 (6 bases). CDR1 MNHEY and CDR2 SVGAGI come from the germline V gene. CDR3 size: 15 residues. Trimming shortened V by 0 bases and J by 6 bases, and 12 bases separated the two germline ends.

The chain is built from TRBV15 and TRBJ2-1, with 11 bases identical to TRBD2. Germline V gene sequence: CDR1 LNHNV, CDR2 YYDKDF (reference sequence). This CDR3 spans 15 amino acids. The ends lost 0 bases at V and 8 bases at J; junction bases unmatched: 3. The CDR3 nucleotides read TGTGCCACCAGCAGAGATGGGACTAGCGGCTATGAGCAGTTCTTC. It codes for CATSRDGTSGYEQFF.

This clone was counted a single time. This sequence joins TRBV27 and TRBJ2-7, with D unclear. V was pared by 5 bases and J by 2 bases, with 28 bases between. This CDR3 has 19 amino acids. Germline V gene sequence: CDR1 MNHEY, CDR2 SMNVEV (reference sequence). CDR3 sequence: CASSRYLQTTSLNPYEQYF. The CDR3 DNA follows: TGTGCCAGCAGTCGCTACCTCCAAACTACCAGCCTGAATCCCTACGAGCAGTACTTC.

The V call is TRBV6-1, the J call TRBJ1-5, with 7 bases that match TRBD1. CDR3 size: 15 residues. Germline loops: CDR1 MNHNS, CDR2 SASEGT. With 4 bases clipped from V and 3 bases from J, the junction kept 6 bases outside the gene matches. This chain's CDR3 is CASSVKGGDNQPQHF. The CDR3 DNA is TGTGCCAGCAGTGTAAAAGGGGGCGACAATCAGCCCCAGCATTTT.

The V call is TRBV9, the J call TRBJ2-7, with 9 bases fitting TRBD1. The CDR3 totals 16 residues. V shed 0 bases and J 0 bases; nucleotides not matched to a gene: 4. Germline V gives CDR1 SGDLS, CDR2 YYNGEE. This chain's CDR3 is CASSVDGQGHSYEQYF. The CDR3 bases are TGTGCCAGCAGCGTAGACGGACAGGGGCACTCCTACGAGCAGTACTTC.

The table lists this clone with a count of one. V gene TRBV9 combines with J gene TRBJ2-2, with D possibly matching TRBD2 (6 bases). CDR3 length equals 16 residues. Germline V CDR1 and CDR2: SGDLS, YYNGEE. V lost 4 bases and J lost 0, with 13 bases in between. This chain's CDR3 is CASSFGGGANTGELFF. CDR3 nucleotide sequence: TGTGCCAGCAGCTTCGGTGGCGGGGCGAACACCGGGGAGCTGTTTTTT.

V and J are TRBV10-3 and TRBJ2-2, with 7 bases aligning to TRBD1. Unmatched junction bases numbered 2, after V lost 4 bases and J lost 3 bases. Germline V gives CDR1 ENHRY, CDR2 SYGVKD. The CDR3 contains 14 residues. The CDR3 protein is CAISGQGDTGELFF. As DNA, the CDR3 is TGTGCCATCAGTGGACAGGGCGACACCGGGGAGCTGTTTTTT.

The CDR3 coding sequence is TGTGCCAGCAATCTAGCGGGAGGGATTCTGGAGACCCAGTACTTC. It specifies CASNLAGGILETQYF. The V gene is TRBV9, the J gene TRBJ2-5; TRBD2 aligns across 12 bases. The CDR3 consists of 15 residues. V shed 6 bases and J 5 bases; nucleotides not matched to a gene: 8. CDR1 is SGDLS, CDR2 YYNGEE, per germline.

This chain uses TRBV9 with TRBJ2-7, with TRBD2 matching 7 bases. The trim removed 0 bases at V and 3 bases at J, leaving 6 bases unmatched. The length of the CDR3 is 15 residues. Germline loops: CDR1 SGDLS, CDR2 YYNGEE. This CDR3 reads CASSVAWGGVYEQYF. The DNA of the CDR3 is TGTGCCAGCAGCGTAGCTTGGGGAGGGGTCTACGAGCAGTACTTC.

The J gene is TRBJ2-5, the V gene TRBV11-3; D possibly corresponds to TRBD2 (7 bases). From germline, CDR1 is SGHNT and CDR2 YENEEA. V was cut by 2 bases and J by 7 bases, with 11 bases left in between. The CDR3 has 13 residues. The CDR3, as DNA: TGTGCCAGCAGCTTACGGGGGGCAGGGACCCAGTACTTC. Residues: CASSLRGAGTQYF.

The gene calls are TRBV4-1 and TRBJ1-1; TRBD1 matches at 8 bases. Germline CDR1 MGHRA, CDR2 YSYEKL. CDR3 length equals 15 residues. J lost 5 bases, V lost 0 bases, and 5 bases had no gene match. The CDR3 nucleotides read TGCGCCAGCAGCCAAGATCAGGGGGCAAGAACTGAAGCTTTCTTT. Its protein is CASSQDQGARTEAFF.

In DNA form, the CDR3 reads TGTGCCAGCAGCTTGGGCGGGAGTCTCACAGATACGCAGTATTTT. It encodes CASSLGGSLTDTQYF. The rearrangement uses TRBV5-6 and TRBJ2-3; 7 bases fit TRBD2. CDR3 length: 15 amino acids. The V gene end was trimmed by 0 bases and the J gene end by 2 bases; junction bases not matched to a gene: 3. Germline V gene lookup returns CDR1 SGHDT and CDR2 YYEEEE.

The chain is built from TRBV5-1 and TRBJ1-2, with 7 bases that match TRBD1. J lost 7 bases, V lost 4 bases, and 7 bases had no gene match. CDR3 length equals 13 residues. Germline CDR1 reads SGHRS; CDR2 reads YFSETQ. The CDR3 spells CASSIERTGGYTF. CDR3 nucleotide sequence: TGCGCCAGCAGCATCGAGCGGACAGGTGGCTACACCTTC.

DNA of the CDR3: TGTGCCTGGAGTAGTAGCACTGAAGCTTTCTTT. Amino acids: CAWSSSTEAFF. V is TRBV30 and J is TRBJ1-1, with D unresolved. V lost 2 bases and J lost 4, with 5 bases in between. Germline loops: CDR1 GTSNPN, CDR2 SVGIG (reference sequence). The CDR3 sequence is 11 residues long. Supplemented by reference TRBV30 and TRBJ1-1, the full variable domain reads SQTIHQWPATLVQPVGSPLSLECTVEGTSNPNLYWYRQAAGRGLQLLFYSVGIGQISSEVPQNLSASRPQDRQFILSSKKLLLSDSGFYLCAWSSSTEAFFGQGTRLTVV.

The rearrangement uses TRBV6-5 and TRBJ2-1; 7 nucleotides match TRBD1. This CDR3 is built from 14 residues. The germline gives CDR1 MNHEY, CDR2 SVGAGI. V lost 5 bases and J lost 5; bases outside the gene matches: 6. CDR3 nucleotide sequence: TGTGCCAGCAGTCGGGACAGAGAAGACAATGAGCAGTTCTTC. It yields the protein CASSRDREDNEQFF.

The chain joins TRBV23-1 to TRBJ2-7, with TRBD1 matching over 8 bases. TRBV23-1 is marked as an open reading frame, function uncertain. The V gene end was trimmed by 8 bases and the J gene end by 1 base; junction bases not matched to a gene: 13. CDR3 length: 16 residues. The CDR3 is CASSPIPGQESYEQYF. The CDR3, as DNA: TGCGCCAGCTCACCGATTCCGGGACAGGAGTCCTACGAGCAGTACTTC.

CDR3 in amino acids: CASSLTFAGSSSSTDTQYF. The CDR3 bases are TGTGCCAGCAGCTTAACGTTCGCGGGGAGTTCCTCTAGCACAGATACGCAGTATTTT. This chain connects TRBV7-3 to TRBJ2-3, with D tentatively TRBD2 (6 bases). The CDR3 is 19 residues long. The ends were cut back, 0 bases at V and 0 bases at J, with 19 bases in the middle. Looked up from germline, CDR1 is SGHTA and CDR2 is FQGTGA.

The V call is TRBV7-9, the J call TRBJ2-3, with D possibly matching TRBD2 (6 bases). The V gene's germline CDR1 is SEHNR and CDR2 FQNEAQ (reference sequence). The CDR3 is made up of 16 amino acids. Trimming took off 1 base at V and 2 bases at J, with 13 bases between the two ends. CDR3 sequence (DNA): TGTGCCAGCAGCTTAGGCGAAGGACTAAACACAGATACGCAGTATTTT. It encodes CASSLGEGLNTDTQYF.

V usage is TRBV7-3 and J usage is TRBJ1-2; D possibly corresponds to TRBD1 (6 bases). Germline CDR1 reads SGHTA; CDR2 reads FQGTGA. The CDR3 sequence is 18 residues long. Trimming left V 2 bases short and J 2 bases short, with 21 bases between. In DNA, the CDR3 is TGTGCCAGCAGCTTAGTTCCCCCACAGGGCGGTGGAAACTATGGCTACACCTTC. This sequence encodes CASSLVPPQGGGNYGYTF.

V gene TRBV2 combines with J gene TRBJ2-1, with D possibly matching TRBD1 (5 bases). This CDR3 spans 11 amino acids. Deletions cut 6 bases from V and 9 bases from J, with 9 bases between. CDR1 is SNHLY and CDR2 is FYNNEI in the germline V gene. CDR3 loop: CASRQVPEQFF. In DNA form, the CDR3 reads TGTGCCAGCAGACAGGTGCCTGAGCAGTTCTTC.

CDR3 bases: TGTGCCAGCAGTCCTCAGGGGACCTATGGCTACACCTTC. Translation gives CASSPQGTYGYTF. The chain recombines TRBV6-5 with TRBJ1-2; D is perhaps TRBD1 (6 bases). Germline CDR1 MNHEY, CDR2 SVGAGI. The CDR3 is made up of 13 amino acids. The V and J ends lost 5 bases and 4 bases respectively, with 11 bases between them.

The rearrangement links TRBV5-1 to TRBJ2-1; 7 bases are a match to TRBD2. CDR3 length: 14 residues. Germline V lookup: CDR1 SGHRS, CDR2 YFSETQ. The V segment lost 4 bases and the J segment 5 bases; nucleotides outside the gene matches: 6. CDR3 in amino acids: CASSTSGTNNEQFF. The DNA of the CDR3 is TGCGCCAGCAGCACCAGCGGGACTAACAATGAGCAGTTCTTC.

V gene TRBV7-9 combines with J gene TRBJ1-1; perhaps TRBD1 as D (5 bases). Looked up from germline, CDR1 is SEHNR and CDR2 is FQNEAQ (reference sequence). Trimming shortened V by 1 base and J by 4 bases, and 13 bases separated the two germline ends. The CDR3 runs to 15 residues. The CDR3 bases are TGTGCCAGCAGCTTAGGGGGCAGCGGGAGCACTGAAGCTTTCTTT. Translation gives CASSLGGSGSTEAFF.

The chain joins TRBV10-3 to TRBJ1-2, with a weak D call TRBD1 (5 bases). Germline V lookup: CDR1 ENHRY, CDR2 SYGVKD. Between the trimmed V and J ends, which lost 9 bases and 4 bases, there was a span of 21 bases. The CDR3 runs to 15 residues. The CDR3 region is CAIGDFALASYGYTF. The CDR3 DNA reads as TGTGCCATAGGGGACTTTGCACTGGCGAGCTATGGCTACACCTTC.

The rearrangement links TRBV5-4 to TRBJ2-3, with D uncertain. This CDR3 spans 14 amino acids. V was trimmed by 1 base and J by 1 base, leaving 7 bases between them. Germline CDR1 SGHNT, CDR2 YYREEE (reference sequence). CDR3 region: CASSLRSGTDTQYF. Written as DNA, the CDR3 is TGTGCCAGCAGCTTGCGGAGCGGCACAGATACGCAGTATTTT. Supplemented by reference TRBV5-4 and TRBJ2-3, the full variable domain reads ETGVTQSPTHLIKTRGQQVTLRCSSQSGHNTVSWYQQALGQGPQFIFQYYREEENGRGNFPPRFSGLQFPNYSSELNVNALELDDSALYLCASSLRSGTDTQYFGPGTRLTVL.